The TCR beta chain described here comes from a study of identical twins. Study-wide results and limits: Excess low generation probability was seen in twin-shared out-of-frame alpha sequences.

This clonotype has a count of ten or more. The antigen is unknown. Unique molecular identifiers were present on the cDNA, which also gained a universal primer site by template switching. A single record per CDR3 protein comes from TCRdb applying MiXCR to the 5' RACE reads. The table shows approximately 690,000 distinct CDR3 sequences, with 5.5% to 6.5% occurring only once. Trimming took off 2 bases at V and 3 bases at J, with 14 bases between the two ends. The CDR3 spans 16 residues. Germline CDR1 is SEHNR and CDR2 is FQNEAQ (reference sequence). This chain joins TRBV7-9 and TRBJ2-1; D not certain. The sequence was obtained from a man aged 18 to 30 in good health. Sequences were obtained from naive T cells sorted from blood. The CDR3 DNA follows: TGTGCCAGCAGCTTAACGGAAGGATGGAACTACAATGAGCAGTTCTTC. It is translated as CASSLTEGWNYNEQFF.